This T cell receptor beta chain was sequenced during a study of Graves' ophthalmopathy and Graves' hyperthyroidism. V shed 4 bases, J shed 4 bases, and the junction held 6 bases outside the gene matches. Germline CDR1 is MDHEN and CDR2 is SYDVKM. The CDR3 has 14 residues. Amplification from RNA transcripts yielded the TCR beta CDR3 regions. First-round RT-PCR relied on HTBI primers, and a second-round multiplex PCR came next. Each CDR3 protein gets one entry after TCRdb re-called the multiplex PCR reads with MiXCR. Seen here are about 620,000 distinct CDR3 sequences, 22% observed once, and the top ten hold approximately 7%. This clonotype showed up many times.

The sequence was collected from a woman between 18 and 29 years old with stable Graves' hyperthyroidism. Some clones in this sample may be carry-over from other donors' samples. The chain links TRBV28 to TRBJ1-2; 7 nucleotides line up with TRBD1. The specimen sequenced was peripheral blood. The CDR3 DNA reads TGTGCCAGCAGTTCCTCAGACAGGGCCTATGGCTACACCTTC. It encodes CASSSSDRAYGYTF.